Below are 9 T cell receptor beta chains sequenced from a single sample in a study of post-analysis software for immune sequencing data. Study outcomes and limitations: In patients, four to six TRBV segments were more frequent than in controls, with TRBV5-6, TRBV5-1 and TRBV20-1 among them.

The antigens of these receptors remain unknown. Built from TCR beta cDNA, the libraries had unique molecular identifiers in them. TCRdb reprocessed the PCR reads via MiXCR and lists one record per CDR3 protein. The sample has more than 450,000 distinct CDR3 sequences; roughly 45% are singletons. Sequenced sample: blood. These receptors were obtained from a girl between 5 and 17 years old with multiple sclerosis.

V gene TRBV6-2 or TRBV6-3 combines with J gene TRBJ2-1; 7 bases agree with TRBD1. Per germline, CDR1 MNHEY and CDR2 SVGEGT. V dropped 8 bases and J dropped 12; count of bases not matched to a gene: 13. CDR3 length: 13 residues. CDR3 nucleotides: TGTGCCAGCGGATCGGACAGGAATTCTCGGCAGTTCTTC. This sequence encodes CASGSDRNSRQFF.

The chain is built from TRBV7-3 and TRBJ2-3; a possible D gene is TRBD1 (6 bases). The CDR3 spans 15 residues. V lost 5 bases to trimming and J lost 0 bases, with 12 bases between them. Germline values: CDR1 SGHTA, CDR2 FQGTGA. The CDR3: CASSQGQTSTDTQYF. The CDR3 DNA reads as TGTGCCAGCAGCCAGGGACAAACCAGCACAGATACGCAGTATTTT.

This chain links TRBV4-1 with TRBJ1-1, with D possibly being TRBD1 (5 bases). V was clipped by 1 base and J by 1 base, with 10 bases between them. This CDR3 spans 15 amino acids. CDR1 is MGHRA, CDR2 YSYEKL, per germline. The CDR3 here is CASSQVFRENTEAFF. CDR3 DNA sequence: TGCGCCAGCAGCCAAGTTTTCAGGGAGAACACTGAAGCTTTCTTT.

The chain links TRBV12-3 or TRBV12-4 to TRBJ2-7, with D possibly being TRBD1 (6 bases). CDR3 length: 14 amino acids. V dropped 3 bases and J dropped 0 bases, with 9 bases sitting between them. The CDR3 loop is CASSFRQASYEQYF. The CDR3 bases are TGTGCCAGCAGTTTCCGACAGGCCTCCTACGAGCAGTACTTC.

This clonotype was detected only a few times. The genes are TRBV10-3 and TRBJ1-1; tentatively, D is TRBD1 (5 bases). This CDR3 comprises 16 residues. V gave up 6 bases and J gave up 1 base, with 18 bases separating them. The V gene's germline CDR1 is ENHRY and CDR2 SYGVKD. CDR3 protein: CAISAGTYWSNTEAFF. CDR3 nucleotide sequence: TGTGCCATCAGCGCCGGGACCTATTGGTCGAACACTGAAGCTTTCTTT.

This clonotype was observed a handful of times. CDR3 protein: CASILSGEETQYF. The CDR3 bases are TGTGCCAGCATTCTTAGCGGGGAAGAGACCCAGTACTTC. The rearrangement uses TRBV12-3 or TRBV12-4 and TRBJ2-5; TRBD2 matches at 8 bases. The CDR3 is 13 amino acids. V gave up 7 bases and J gave up 3 bases; unmatched junction bases: 4.

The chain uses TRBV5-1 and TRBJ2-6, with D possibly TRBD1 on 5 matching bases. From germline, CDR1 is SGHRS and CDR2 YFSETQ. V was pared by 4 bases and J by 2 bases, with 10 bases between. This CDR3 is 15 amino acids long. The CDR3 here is CASSTGHAGANVLTF. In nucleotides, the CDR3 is TGCGCCAGCAGCACCGGACATGCTGGGGCCAACGTCCTGACTTTC. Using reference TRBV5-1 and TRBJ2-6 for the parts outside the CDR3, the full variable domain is KAGVTQTPRYLIKTRGQQVTLSCSPISGHRSVSWYQQTPGQGLQFLFEYFSETQRNKGNFPGRFSGRQFSNSRSEMNVSTLELGDSALYLCASSTGHAGANVLTFGAGSRLTVL.

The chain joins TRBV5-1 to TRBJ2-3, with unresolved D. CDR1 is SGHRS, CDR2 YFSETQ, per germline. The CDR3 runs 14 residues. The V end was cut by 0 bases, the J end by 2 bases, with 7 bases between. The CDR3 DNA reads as TGCGCCAGCAGCTTGGGCCAGCACACAGATACGCAGTATTTT. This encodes CASSLGQHTDTQYF.

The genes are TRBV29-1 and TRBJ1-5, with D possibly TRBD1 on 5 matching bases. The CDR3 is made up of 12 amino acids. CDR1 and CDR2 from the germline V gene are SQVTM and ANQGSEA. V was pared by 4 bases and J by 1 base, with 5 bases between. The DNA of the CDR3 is TGCAGCGTTGGGGACAGCAATCAGCCCCAGCATTTT. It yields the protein CSVGDSNQPQHF. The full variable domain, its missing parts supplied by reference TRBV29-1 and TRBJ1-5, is SAVISQKPSRDICQRGTSLTIQCQVDSQVTMMFWYRQQPGQSLTLIATANQGSEATYESGFVIDKFPISRPNLTFSTLTVSNMSPEDSSIYLCSVGDSNQPQHFGDGTRLSIL.